Listed here are 22 T cell receptor beta chains from one sample, sequenced in a study of blood T cells in healthy people across ages. A second about 7 to 12 cycle PCR used barcoded and J-beta primers. TCRdb reprocessed the 5' RACE reads with MiXCR, giving one entry per CDR3 protein. The sample lists 1 million to 1.2 million distinct CDR3 sequences, 35% to 40% occurring once. The sample comprised blood. These receptors originate from a man younger than 30 in good health.

On this clonotype: A read error may account for a junction end that differs from germline. The chain combines TRBV4-3 with TRBJ1-1; the D is unclear. CDR3 length: 15 residues. CDR1 and CDR2 (germline): LGHNA, YSLEER. CDR3 sequence: CAGSQDGRQNTEAFF. The DNA for the CDR3 is TGCGCCGGCAGCCAAGATGGTAGACAGAACACTGAAGCTTTCTTT.

The CDR3 DNA is TGCAGCGTAGGGGGCGACAACACTGAAGCTTTCTTT. Protein: CSVGGDNTEAFF. J is TRBJ1-1 and V is TRBV29-1; 7 bases map to TRBD1. CDR3 size: 12 residues. Germline assignment: CDR1 SQVTM and CDR2 ANQGSEA. V lost 6 bases, J lost 2 bases, and 3 bases stayed unmatched. Drawing the rest from reference TRBV29-1 and TRBJ1-1, the complete variable domain is SAVISQKPSRDICQRGTSLTIQCQVDSQVTMMFWYRQQPGQSLTLIATANQGSEATYESGFVIDKFPISRPNLTFSTLTVSNMSPEDSSIYLCSVGGDNTEAFFGQGTRLTVV.

The chain combines TRBV5-6 with TRBJ1-5; D is uncertain. V lost 1 base to trimming and J lost 6 bases, with 17 bases between them. The CDR3 is made up of 16 amino acids. Germline V gene lookup returns CDR1 SGHDT and CDR2 YYEEEE. CDR3 protein: CASSLFVGAQAQPQHF. CDR3 in DNA: TGTGCCAGCAGCTTGTTCGTCGGTGCACAAGCTCAGCCCCAGCATTTT.

V usage is TRBV5-1 and J usage is TRBJ2-7; D is perhaps TRBD2 (6 bases). Trimming stripped 3 bases from V and 6 bases from J, with 13 bases between. From germline, CDR1 is SGHRS and CDR2 YFSETQ. This CDR3 has 13 residues. CDR3 in amino acids: CASSWEVGCEQYF. The CDR3 bases are TGCGCCAGCAGCTGGGAGGTGGGGTGCGAGCAGTACTTC.

This rearrangement joins TRBV5-1 to TRBJ2-1; 9 nucleotides line up with TRBD2. Per germline, CDR1 SGHRS and CDR2 YFSETQ. The CDR3 extends over 17 amino acids. V shed 4 bases, J shed 0 bases, and the junction held 8 bases outside the gene matches. The CDR3 loop is CASSMGRGGNSYNEQFF. In DNA, the CDR3 is TGCGCCAGCAGCATGGGGCGGGGGGGCAACTCCTACAATGAGCAGTTCTTC. Full variable domain (missing parts from reference TRBV5-1 and TRBJ2-1): KAGVTQTPRYLIKTRGQQVTLSCSPISGHRSVSWYQQTPGQGLQFLFEYFSETQRNKGNFPGRFSGRQFSNSRSEMNVSTLELGDSALYLCASSMGRGGNSYNEQFFGPGTRLTVL.

This clonotype was seen more than once but under ten times. The V and J genes are TRBV20-1 and TRBJ1-6, with 7 positions matching TRBD1. V lost 6 bases, J lost 7 bases, and 6 bases stayed unmatched. Germline V lookup: CDR1 DFQATT, CDR2 SNEGSKA (reference sequence). The CDR3 has 13 amino acids. The CDR3 DNA is TGCAGTGCCCAAGGGACAGCGAATTCACCCCTCCACTTT. Translated, it gives CSAQGTANSPLHF.

This clonotype was observed once. The genes are TRBV27 and TRBJ2-1, with 12 bases lining up with TRBD2. Per germline, CDR1 MNHEY and CDR2 SMNVEV (reference sequence). The CDR3 totals 18 residues. After removal of 2 bases from V and 8 bases from J, the junction contained 13 bases not matched to a gene. In DNA form, the CDR3 reads TGTGCCAGCAGTTTAGACCTAGCGGGGGGGCCGTTGAGACATGAGCAGTTCTTC. Protein: CASSLDLAGGPLRHEQFF.

This clonotype was observed a few times. J is TRBJ1-5 and V is TRBV25-1, with no clear D. Trimming removed 1 base at V and 4 bases at J, with 5 bases between. In germline, CDR1 is MGHDK, CDR2 SYGVNS. The CDR3 is 13 amino acids. The CDR3 sequence is CASSESGNQPQHF. The DNA of the CDR3 is TGTGCCAGCAGTGAATCGGGGAATCAGCCCCAGCATTTT.

This chain joins TRBV10-3 and TRBJ2-3, with D tentatively TRBD1 or TRBD2 (5 bases each). The length of the CDR3 is 16 residues. Germline V gene data show CDR1 as ENHRY and CDR2 as SYGVKD. The CDR3 region has the DNA TGTGTCCGAGGCCCCCCCCGGGACCGACGTACAGATACGCAGTATTTT. Its protein is CVRGPPRDRRTDTQYF.

This clonotype appeared once. The chain recombines TRBV4-3 with TRBJ2-7, with D perhaps TRBD1 (6 bases). Trimming took off 6 bases at V and 0 bases at J, with 12 bases between the two ends. Germline V gene data show CDR1 as LGHNA and CDR2 as YSLEER. CDR3 length equals 14 residues. CDR3: CASSKTGNSYEQYF. The CDR3 DNA sequence: TGCGCCAGCAGTAAAACAGGGAACTCCTACGAGCAGTACTTC.

For this clonotype: The junction does not match germline at one end; this may be a read error. The chain links TRBV4-3 to TRBJ2-1; 7 bases match TRBD1. Germline lookup yields CDR1 LGHNA and CDR2 YSLEER. This CDR3 comprises 17 residues. In DNA, the CDR3 is TGCGCCAGCAGCCAAGATGGTGGGACAGCCAACTACAATGTGCAGTTCTTC. Translating it yields CASSQDGGTANYNVQFF.

With regard to this clonotype: A read error may account for a junction end that differs from germline. The chain links TRBV12-3 or TRBV12-4 to TRBJ2-3; tentatively, D is TRBD2 (6 bases). The CDR3 contains 12 residues. The chain's CDR3 is CSSTTSTDMQYF. CDR3 coding DNA: TGTTCCAGCACCACTAGCACAGATATGCAGTATTTT.

The table lists this clonotype with many counts. V and J are TRBV20-1 and TRBJ2-3; 9 positions match TRBD1. CDR3 length: 12 amino acids. Germline loops: CDR1 DFQATT, CDR2 SNEGSKA (reference sequence). In DNA, the CDR3 is TGCAGGCCGACAGGGGGTACAGATACGCAGTATTTT. Translation gives CRPTGGTDTQYF.

This chain joins TRBV11-1 and TRBJ2-3; maybe TRBD2 (6 bases). V lost 6 bases to trimming and J lost 0 bases, with 13 bases between them. The CDR3 sequence is 15 residues long. Germline V gene lookup returns CDR1 SGHAT and CDR2 FQDESV (reference sequence). DNA of the CDR3: TGTGCCAGCAGGTCAGACGGGGGTAGCACAGATACGCAGTATTTT. This codes for CASRSDGGSTDTQYF.

As regards this clonotype: Its ends do not fully match the called genes, so a read error is possible. J is TRBJ2-7 and V is TRBV7-7; 10 bases match TRBD1. Germline assignment: CDR1 SSHAT and CDR2 FNYEAQ (reference sequence). The CDR3 contains 19 residues. In DNA, the CDR3 is TGTGCTAGCAGCTCGACGCTATTCCGGACAGGGGGAATAAACAATGAGCAGTACTTC. It encodes CASSSTLFRTGGINNEQYF.

J is TRBJ1-2 and V is TRBV2; TRBD1 matches 8 bases. Germline CDR1 is SNHLY and CDR2 is FYNNEI. The CDR3 length is 12 residues. With 9 bases clipped from V and 6 bases from J, the junction kept 6 bases outside the gene matches. The CDR3 sequence is CASDRDRNGYTF. CDR3 sequence (DNA): TGTGCCAGTGACCGGGACAGGAATGGCTACACCTTC.

The CDR3 reads CASSLTPTGDTQYF. CDR3 nucleotides: TGTGCCAGCAGCTTAACCCCGACAGGGGATACGCAGTATTTT. V gene TRBV7-3 combines with J gene TRBJ2-3; 7 nucleotides align to TRBD1. Germline-derived CDR1 and CDR2 are SGHTA and FQGTGA. The length of the CDR3 is 14 residues. V dropped 0 bases and J dropped 6; count of bases not matched to a gene: 3.

This chain joins TRBV12-3 or TRBV12-4 and TRBJ1-5; 7 bases match TRBD1. CDR3 length: 15 amino acids. V lost 6 bases and J lost 7; bases outside the gene matches: 12. The CDR3 loop is CASSPVPTGKQPQHF. DNA for the CDR3: TGTGCCAGCAGCCCTGTGCCGACAGGGAAACAGCCCCAGCATTTT.

This rearrangement joins TRBV6-4 to TRBJ1-5, with unresolved D. With 7 bases removed from V and 4 bases from J, the gap between germline ends came to 11 bases. Germline CDR1 is MRHNA and CDR2 is SNTAGT. The CDR3 has 13 residues. This CDR3 reads CASIPRGNQPQHF. In DNA, the CDR3 is TGTGCCAGCATCCCTCGGGGAAATCAGCCCCAGCATTTT.

The rearrangement links TRBV4-3 to TRBJ2-1; D gene uncertain. CDR1 and CDR2 from the germline V gene are LGHNA and YSLEER. V lost 4 bases and J lost 15, with 19 bases in between. CDR3 length equals 13 residues. The CDR3 spells CASSPVVYNERFF. CDR3 coding DNA: TGCGCCAGCAGCCCCGTCGTCTACAATGAGAGGTTCTTC.

In its sample, this clonotype was seen once. This chain's CDR3 is CSVSVIGWQNNEQFF. The CDR3 bases are TGCAGTGTCTCCGTAATTGGGTGGCAGAACAATGAGCAGTTCTTC. The chain links TRBV20-1 to TRBJ2-1; no clear D. V was shortened by 7 bases and J by 5 bases, with 21 bases between the two germline ends. CDR3 length equals 15 residues. Germline V gives CDR1 DFQATT, CDR2 SNEGSKA (reference sequence).

In this sample, this clonotype turned up a few times. The V call is TRBV10-3, the J call TRBJ2-2; D is unclear. CDR3 size: 13 residues. Germline V CDR1 and CDR2: ENHRY, SYGVKD. V was pared by 11 bases and J by 0 bases, with 10 bases between. Here the CDR3 reads CALRNANTGELFF. The DNA for the CDR3 is TGTGCCCTCCGGAATGCGAACACCGGGGAGCTGTTTTTT.